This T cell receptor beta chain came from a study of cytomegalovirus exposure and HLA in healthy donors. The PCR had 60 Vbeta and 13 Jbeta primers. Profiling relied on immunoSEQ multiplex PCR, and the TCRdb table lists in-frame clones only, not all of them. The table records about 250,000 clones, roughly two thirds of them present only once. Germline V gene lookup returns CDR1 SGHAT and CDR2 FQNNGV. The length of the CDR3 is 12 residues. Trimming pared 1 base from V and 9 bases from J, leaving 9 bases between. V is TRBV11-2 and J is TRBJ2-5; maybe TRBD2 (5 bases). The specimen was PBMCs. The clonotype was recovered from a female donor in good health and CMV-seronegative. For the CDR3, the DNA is TGTGCCAGCAGCTTAGGGGAGTGGGCCCAGTACTTC. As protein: CASSLGEWAQYF. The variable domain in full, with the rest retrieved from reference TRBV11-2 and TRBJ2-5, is EAGVAQSPRYKIIEKRQSVAFWCNPISGHATLYWYQQILGQGPKLLIQFQNNGVVDDSQLPKDRFSAERLKGVDSTLKIQPAKLEDSAVYLCASSLGEWAQYFGPGTRLLVL.